The clone carrying this T cell receptor beta chain was recorded many times. No antigen is known for it. Germline CDR1 reads SGHDT; CDR2 reads YYEEEE. The CDR3 runs to 13 residues. V gave up 7 bases and J gave up 7 bases; unmatched junction bases: 9. TCRdb re-derived calls from the RT-PCR reads in MiXCR, one entry per CDR3 protein. The sample contains around 160,000 distinct CDR3 sequences, 11% of which appear only once. These data originate in a study of response to subunit inactivated influenza vaccine. Study results and caveats: The authors suggested that every seasonal influenza vaccination recruits few new T cells.

Sequences were derived from non-naive T cells sorted from PBMCs, sampled about 40 days after vaccination. This chain connects TRBV5-6 to TRBJ1-1; 8 nucleotides line up with TRBD1. The clonotype originates from a man aged 45-60 years who received an inactivated influenza vaccine. The CDR3 DNA sequence: TGTGCCAGCTCTAGGACAGGGAGGAGTGAAGCTTTCTTT. Translated, it gives CASSRTGRSEAFF.